A single sample is the source of the 6 T cell receptor beta chains below, sequenced in a study of blood T cells in healthy people across ages. PCR was performed a second time for 7 to 11 cycles using a sample-barcoded 5' primer and a J-beta primer mix. TCRdb ran MiXCR on the 5' RACE reads and lists one entry per CDR3 protein. The data show fewer than 2,000,000 distinct CDR3 sequences, with roughly two fifths seen just once and 23% held by the top ten. Sequenced input: blood. Receptors originate from a human donor in good health.

This chain links TRBV29-1 with TRBJ2-3, with D possibly being TRBD2 (6 bases). The V gene lost 4 bases and the J gene lost 1 base, with 12 bases spanning the gap. Germline V CDR1 and CDR2: SQVTM, ANQGSEA. The CDR3 spans 14 residues. The CDR3 bases are TGCAGCGTTGGACAGCGGGCCGGCACAGATACGCAGTATTTT. Translating gives CSVGQRAGTDTQYF.

The V and J genes are TRBV6-1 and TRBJ2-7, with D possibly being TRBD1 (7 bases). TRBJ2-4 matches the DNA end more closely, so the J call is doubtful. The CDR3 covers 16 residues. CDR1 and CDR2 from the germline V gene are MNHNS and SASEGT. In DNA, the CDR3 is TGTGCCACCGACCGCACGGAGGGGGCCGGGTCGGCCATTCAGTACTTC. Protein sequence: CATDRTEGAGSAIQYF.

The chain recombines TRBV12-3 or TRBV12-4 with TRBJ2-5; no definite D call. The closer fit of TRBJ2-7 to the DNA end suggests the J call may be wrong. The CDR3 has 12 residues. CDR3 amino acids: CASSFDKNEQYF. As DNA, the CDR3 is TGTGCCAGCAGTTTTGACAAGAACGAGCAGTACTTC.

The CDR3 nucleotides are TGTGCCAGCAGCCCCGCCGGGGGGGACGAGCAGTACTTC. Translation: CASSPAGGDEQYF. The V gene is TRBV7-3, the J gene TRBJ2-5, with TRBD2 matching 8 bases. The J call may be faulty, since TRBJ2-7 better matches the DNA end. This CDR3 comprises 13 residues. Germline V gene lookup returns CDR1 SGHTA and CDR2 FQGTGA.

At least ten counts were recorded for this clonotype. The chain is built from TRBV28 and TRBJ2-7, with D perhaps assigned TRBD1 or TRBD2 (5 bases each). CDR1 MDHEN and CDR2 SYDVKM come from the germline V gene. CDR3 length: 13 amino acids. V shed 5 bases and J shed 6 bases, with 14 bases lying between them. CDR3 DNA: TGTGCCAGCAGTCCAGGCCACGGGGCCGAGCAGTACTTC. It translates to CASSPGHGAEQYF.

The chain links TRBV29-1 to TRBJ1-1; TRBD1 might be the D (6 bases). The length of the CDR3 is 14 residues. Per germline, CDR1 SQVTM and CDR2 ANQGSEA. Deletions cut 4 bases from V and 0 bases from J, with 12 bases between. For the CDR3, the DNA is TGCAGCGTTGCCCGGACAGTTTTGAACACTGAAGCTTTCTTT. It translates to CSVARTVLNTEAFF. The full variable domain, in which reference TRBV29-1 and TRBJ1-1 provide the parts outside the CDR3, is SAVISQKPSRDICQRGTSLTIQCQVDSQVTMMFWYRQQPGQSLTLIATANQGSEATYESGFVIDKFPISRPNLTFSTLTVSNMSPEDSSIYLCSVARTVLNTEAFFGQGTRLTVV.